This entry is about one T cell receptor beta chain. Its matching antigen is unknown. The data stem from a study of cytomegalovirus exposure and HLA in healthy donors. Whole-study context: From 170 million or so T cells, an earlier analysis saw 120 million or so unique TCR beta sequences. Study-wide results and limits: The study labeled 170 or so TCR beta chains cytomegalovirus-associated. Later analysis reportedly placed an Asian-associated ancestry cluster below the roughly 600-donor mean in N-insertions.

Both 60 Vbeta primers and 13 Jbeta primers went into the PCR. Method: immunoSEQ multiplex PCR; TCRdb's copy keeps in-frame clones and lacks some. Of 85,000 to 100,000 clones listed, more than 75% are singletons. The source of this sequence is a woman aged 40 to 49 in good health and CMV-seronegative. Source material: PBMCs.

CDR3: CASSPKTGGYEQYF. As DNA, the CDR3 is TGCGCCAGCAGCCCTAAGACAGGGGGCTACGAGCAGTACTTC. The V and J genes are TRBV5-1 and TRBJ2-7; TRBD1 matches at 9 bases. Germline CDR1 reads SGHRS; CDR2 reads YFSETQ. The CDR3 loop spans 14 amino acids. Trimming removed 4 bases from V and 3 bases from J; junction bases left unmatched: 5.